Presented here are 14 T cell receptor beta chains from one specimen sequenced in a study of control samples from healthy donors and cancer patients. The data were produced by immunoSEQ multiplex PCR, yet TCRdb's version contains in-frame clones alone and is incomplete. The sample lists 90,000 to 100,000 clones; about 87% were seen once. The material sequenced was blood. Source of these receptors: a woman in her 70s in good health.

The gene calls are TRBV12-3 or TRBV12-4 and TRBJ1-2, with no clear D. This CDR3 is 13 amino acids long. The V and J ends lost 6 bases and 4 bases respectively, with 12 bases between them. The DNA of the CDR3 is TGTGCCAGCAGCCCCACGAGAGTCTATGGCTACACCTTC. Its protein product is CASSPTRVYGYTF.

This clone was detected once. The chain links TRBV5-1 to TRBJ2-7; D unclear. The CDR3 is 12 residues long. The V gene lost 0 bases and the J gene lost 6 bases, with 7 bases spanning the gap. Germline V gene sequence: CDR1 SGHRS, CDR2 YFSETQ. The CDR3 region has the DNA TGCGCCAGCAGCTTGGCTGGCGGCGAGCAGTACTTC. Translated, it gives CASSLAGGEQYF.

The gene calls are TRBV24-1 and TRBJ1-4; tentative D call: TRBD1 (5 bases). V was shortened by 3 bases and J by 7 bases, with 17 bases between the two germline ends. CDR1 and CDR2 from the germline V gene are KGHDR and SFDVKD. CDR3 length: 16 residues. The CDR3 DNA reads TGTGCCACCAGTGATCCGACCAGTTTGGGGGGTGAAAAACTGTTTTTT. Encoded protein: CATSDPTSLGGEKLFF.

This clone was seen once. The rearrangement uses TRBV4-1 and TRBJ1-6; the D is unclear. Deletions cut 0 bases from V and 14 bases from J, with 11 bases between. CDR3 length: 13 residues. Germline V gene data show CDR1 as MGHRA and CDR2 as YSYEKL. CDR3 nucleotide sequence: TGCGCCAGCAGCCAAGAATCTGGGTACACCCTCCACTTT. This gives the protein CASSQESGYTLHF.

The genes are TRBV19 and TRBJ1-5; D might be TRBD1 (5 bases). The V end lost 5 bases, the J end lost 5 bases, and 13 bases lay between the germline ends. The germline CDR1 and CDR2 sequences are LNHDA and SQIVND (reference sequence). The CDR3 covers 14 residues. CDR3 sequence reads: CASSWQGSHQPQHF. The CDR3, as DNA: TGTGCCAGTAGTTGGCAGGGATCTCATCAGCCCCAGCATTTT.

The genes are TRBV19 and TRBJ1-1, with 8 bases fitting TRBD1. V trimming: 5 bases; J trimming: 3 bases; junction bases outside the gene matches: 5. The CDR3 loop spans 14 amino acids. Germline CDR1 LNHDA, CDR2 SQIVND (reference sequence). The DNA for the CDR3 is TGTGCCAGTAGTCACGGACAGGGATACACTGAAGCTTTCTTT. This codes for CASSHGQGYTEAFF.

The gene calls are TRBV7-6 and TRBJ2-1; D unclear. V gave up 3 bases and J gave up 8 bases, with 8 bases separating them. CDR3 length equals 12 residues. Germline CDR1 and CDR2: SGHVS and FNYEAQ. In DNA form, the CDR3 reads TGTGCCAGCAGCTTGAAAGCAGATGAGCAGTTCTTC. Protein product: CASSLKADEQFF.

This clone has more than one count but fewer than ten. J is TRBJ2-7 and V is TRBV3-1 (or the pseudogene TRBV3-2), with D possibly being TRBD2 (5 bases). The CDR3 has 12 residues. The V gene lost 2 bases and the J gene lost 6 bases, with 8 bases spanning the gap. Germline loops: CDR1 LGHDT, CDR2 YNNKEL (reference sequence). The CDR3 DNA sequence: TGTGCCAGCAGCCAATCACTAGGCGAGCAGTACTTC. As protein: CASSQSLGEQYF.

This chain links TRBV7-2 with TRBJ2-2; weak D call: TRBD1 (6 bases). This CDR3 has 14 residues. With 4 bases removed from V and 1 base from J, the gap between germline ends came to 7 bases. Germline V gene lookup returns CDR1 SGHTA and CDR2 FQGNSA. In DNA, the CDR3 is TGTGCCAGCAGCTCGACAGGGAACACCGGGGAGCTGTTTTTT. Translating gives CASSSTGNTGELFF.

The chain combines TRBV6-5 with TRBJ2-5, with 7 bases identical to TRBD2. Germline CDR1 is MNHEY and CDR2 is SVGAGI. The CDR3 contains 14 residues. With 6 bases clipped from V and 2 bases from J, the junction kept 6 bases outside the gene matches. The DNA of the CDR3 is TGTGCCAGCAGCCGGGACTATGTTCAAGAGACCCAGTACTTC. This gives the protein CASSRDYVQETQYF.

The chain couples TRBV30 to TRBJ1-5; D uncertain. Trimming took 5 bases from V and 4 from J, leaving 9 bases between them. CDR1 is GTSNPN, CDR2 SVGIG, per germline (reference sequence). CDR3 length: 12 residues. The CDR3 DNA reads as TGTGCCTGGTCTGAGCTTAATCAGCCCCAGCATTTT. Amino acid sequence: CAWSELNQPQHF.

This clone occurred once. The chain uses TRBV2 and TRBJ1-2; tentatively, D is TRBD1 (5 bases). The germline V and J ends were trimmed by 2 bases and 7 bases, with 11 bases remaining between them. Germline lookup yields CDR1 SNHLY and CDR2 FYNNEI. The CDR3 is made up of 13 amino acids. The DNA for the CDR3 is TGTGCCAGCAGTGAATGGCAGGGTGCTGGCTACACCTTC. It specifies CASSEWQGAGYTF.

This sequence joins TRBV27 and TRBJ1-1, with D perhaps TRBD1 (5 bases). The germline V gene encodes CDR1 MNHEY and CDR2 SMNVEV (reference sequence). The CDR3 extends over 14 amino acids. The V gene lost 0 bases and the J gene lost 5 bases, with 10 bases spanning the gap. The CDR3 here is CASSLSGRWTEAFF. The DNA of the CDR3 is TGTGCCAGCAGTTTATCGGGACGTTGGACTGAAGCTTTCTTT.

The chain carries TRBV3-1 (or the pseudogene TRBV3-2) and TRBJ1-1; no clear D. CDR3 length equals 16 residues. V gave up 0 bases and J gave up 1 base, with 12 bases separating them. Germline V gene lookup returns CDR1 LGHDT and CDR2 YNNKEL (reference sequence). Here the CDR3 DNA reads TGTGCCAGCAGCCAAGAGGGCGGAGTGAGGAACACTGAAGCTTTCTTT. Its protein product is CASSQEGGVRNTEAFF.